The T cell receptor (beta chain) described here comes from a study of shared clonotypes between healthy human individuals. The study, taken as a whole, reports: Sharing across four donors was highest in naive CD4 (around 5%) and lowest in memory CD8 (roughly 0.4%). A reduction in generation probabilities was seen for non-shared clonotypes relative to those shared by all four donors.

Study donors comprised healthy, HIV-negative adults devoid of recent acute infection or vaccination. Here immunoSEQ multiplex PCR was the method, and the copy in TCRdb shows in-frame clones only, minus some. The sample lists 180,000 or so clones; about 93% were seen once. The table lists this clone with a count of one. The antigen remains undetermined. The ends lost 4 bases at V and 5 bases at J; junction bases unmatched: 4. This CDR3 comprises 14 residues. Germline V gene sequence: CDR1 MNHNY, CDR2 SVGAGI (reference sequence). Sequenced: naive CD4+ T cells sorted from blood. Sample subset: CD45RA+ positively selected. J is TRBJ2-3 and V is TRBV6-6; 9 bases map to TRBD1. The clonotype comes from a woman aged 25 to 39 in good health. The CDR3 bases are TGTGCCAGCAGTTTAGGACAGGGGCTAGATACGCAGTATTTT. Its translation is CASSLGQGLDTQYF.